The 2 T cell receptor beta chains reported below all come from one sample, sequenced in a study of human T cells and chemical hapten exposure. Time point defined: patch test 1, 2 weeks after DPC sensitization. Treatment of the sample: therapeutic diphenylcyclopropenone sensitization with weekly scalp DPC. Each CDR3 protein is one row after TCRdb ran MiXCR on the RACE reads. In the table there are some 400,000 distinct CDR3 sequences, approximately 5% of which are singletons. Sequencing was performed on whole blood, taken in connection with sensitization to the hapten diphenylcyclopropenone (DPC). The receptors shown here come from a woman aged 50 to 60 with alopecia areata. Some clones in this sample may be carry-over from other donors' samples.

This clonotype was seen many times. The chain uses TRBV28 and TRBJ1-2, with 8 bases identical to TRBD1. Germline-derived CDR1 and CDR2 are MDHEN and SYDVKM. V trimming: 7 bases; J trimming: 5 bases; junction bases outside the gene matches: 9. This CDR3 comprises 14 residues. This CDR3 is CASNTQGAGYGYTF. The CDR3 coding sequence is TGTGCCAGCAATACCCAGGGGGCAGGGTATGGCTACACCTTC.

This clonotype was seen many times. The DNA of the CDR3 is TGCAGTGCGCCCTACCTTGCCACTAACTATGGCTACACCTTC. It codes for CSAPYLATNYGYTF. This sequence joins TRBV20-1 and TRBJ1-2; the D is unclear. Germline V lookup: CDR1 DFQATT, CDR2 SNEGSKA (reference sequence). V lost 6 bases and J 0 bases, leaving 14 bases between the germline ends. There are 14 residues in the CDR3.